The source of this T cell receptor beta chain is a study of T cell responses to AZD1222 COVID-19 vaccine. Sequencing was performed with immunoSEQ multiplex PCR; in TCRdb, only in-frame clones are kept and a portion is missing. The table records approximately 90,000 clones, around 86% of them present only once. Findings of the study overall: Donors were largely white British and mainly female; clonal diversity was possibly underestimated.

Between the trimmed V and J ends, which lost 5 bases and 0 bases, there was a span of 9 bases. Germline assignment: CDR1 SGHNT and CDR2 YENEEA. The CDR3 contains 14 residues. A note on this clone: Its cognate antigen is unknown.

The input for sequencing was peripheral blood, taken on day 0 of AZD1222 vaccination. The receptor's source is an adult in good health. J is TRBJ2-3 and V is TRBV11-3; no definite D call. The CDR3: CASSKGFSTDTQYF. CDR3 nucleotides: TGTGCCAGCAGCAAAGGGTTCAGCACAGATACGCAGTATTTT. The entire variable domain, with the rest obtained from reference TRBV11-3 and TRBJ2-3, is as follows: EAGVVQSPRYKIIEKKQPVAFWCNPISGHNTLYWYLQNLGQGPELLIRYENEEAVDDSQLPKDRFSAERLKGVDSTLKIQPAELGDSAVYLCASSKGFSTDTQYFGPGTRLTVL.